These T cell receptor beta chains were read from a single sample in a study of blood T cell repertoires in COVID-19. Assay: immunoSEQ multiplex PCR; the TCRdb copy retains only in-frame clones and omits some. The table records around 310,000 clones, roughly 90% of them present only once. Specimen: peripheral blood. Source of these receptors: a woman aged 50 to 60 with active or convalescent COVID-19. The CDR3 runs from the conserved cysteine through the conserved F or W. Each record gives: D gene, J gene, V gene, CDR3 length, clone size, CDR3 protein, CDR3 DNA. A D gene is named only where the DNA matches it firmly. For some rows the clone size is stated as once, few or many, or as a class when expanded; others skip it.

.,TRBJ1-5,TRBV28,15,.,CASTRGGRANQPQHF,TGTGCCAGCACCCGGGGAGGTCGTGCCAATCAGCCCCAGCATTTT
TRBD1,TRBJ2-7,TRBV11-2,15,.,CASSLSPGGSYEQYF,TGTGCCAGCAGCTTATCACCAGGGGGTTCCTACGAGCAGTACTTC
TRBD1,TRBJ1-5,TRBV19,19,.,CASSIPSWGTGRSNQPQHF,TGTGCCAGTAGTATCCCCTCCTGGGGGACAGGAAGAAGCAATCAGCCCCAGCATTTT
TRBD1,TRBJ2-1,TRBV19,12,.,CASSQGAQEQFF,TGTGCCAGTAGCCAGGGGGCACAAGAGCAGTTCTTC
TRBD1,TRBJ1-1,TRBV5-1,15,.,CASSLERPGTGEAFF,TGCGCCAGCAGCTTGGAACGGCCCGGGACAGGGGAAGCTTTCTTT
.,TRBJ2-7,TRBV2,13,.,CASRVPGYYEQYF,TGTGCCAGCAGAGTCCCAGGGTACTACGAGCAGTACTTC
.,TRBJ2-4,TRBV29-1,19,.,CSVEAYLRSGDRSKNIQYF,TGCAGCGTTGAAGCGTACTTAAGGTCAGGGGACCGAAGCAAAAACATTCAGTACTTC
.,TRBJ2-2,TRBV27,12,.,CASSFQGGELFF,TGTGCCAGCAGTTTCCAGGGCGGGGAGCTGTTTTTT
.,TRBJ2-6,TRBV6-5,15,.,CASKFISSGANVLTF,TGTGCCAGCAAATTTATCAGCTCTGGGGCCAACGTCCTGACTTTC
TRBD1,TRBJ2-3,TRBV11-2,18,.,CASSLEGRRTGSTDTQYF,TGTGCCAGCAGCTTAGAGGGAAGGCGGACAGGGAGCACAGATACGCAGTATTTT
TRBD2,TRBJ2-3,TRBV19,15,.,CASRRTSGGADTQYF,TGTGCCAGTAGAAGGACTAGCGGGGGGGCAGATACGCAGTATTTT
.,TRBJ1-6,TRBV3-1/TRBV3-2,16,once,CASSQGDTLFRSPLHF,TGTGCCAGCAGCCAAGGGGACACCCTCTTTCGGTCACCCCTCCACTTT
.,TRBJ2-3,TRBV5-1,13,.,CASSPQGIDTQYF,TGCGCCAGCAGCCCCCAGGGGATAGATACGCAGTATTTT
.,TRBJ2-7,TRBV7-6,15,.,CASSQEVSAAYEQYF,TGTGCCAGCAGTCAGGAGGTTAGCGCTGCCTACGAGCAGTACTTC
TRBD1,TRBJ1-2,TRBV4-3,16,.,CASSQSQGQDPYGYTF,TGCGCCAGCAGCCAATCCCAAGGACAGGACCCCTATGGCTACACCTTC
.,TRBJ1-2,TRBV7-2,15,once,CASSFGSGQNYGYTF,TGTGCCAGCAGCTTTGGCAGCGGACAGAACTATGGCTACACCTTC
.,TRBJ2-2,TRBV7-9,16,.,CASSLSGLWDTGELFF,TGTGCCAGCAGCTTAAGTGGACTGTGGGACACCGGGGAGCTGTTTTTT